Shown below are 17 T cell receptor beta chains from a single sample sequenced in a study of regulatory T cells in long-lasting Graves disease. Construction of the TCR beta libraries employed iRepertoire HTBI primers in conjunction with Arm-PCR of CDR3 regions. TCRdb ran MiXCR on the multiplex PCR reads and lists one entry per CDR3 protein. The sample yields around 250,000 distinct CDR3 sequences, under 20% seen once. Stated time point: newly diagnosed GD, antithyroid drugs for less than 3 months. The TCR library used RNA extracted from PBMCs. These same records also appear under a second study, on T cells in Graves' hyperthyroidism and ophthalmopathy.

Sequences were derived from peripheral blood mononuclear cells (PBMCs), sampled at new diagnosis, from a patient treated with antithyroid drugs. Receptors were obtained from a woman in her thirties with Graves disease.

Comment on this clonotype: With only one base between it and a far larger clone, this is likely a read error. This chain joins TRBV3-1 and TRBJ2-3; a weak D match, TRBD2 (5 bases). TRBJ2-7 matches the DNA end more closely, so the J call is doubtful. Germline values: CDR1 LGHDT, CDR2 YNNKEL (reference sequence). CDR3 length: 16 residues. CDR3 sequence reads: CASPPLGRVSSYEQYF. CDR3 in DNA: TGTGCCAGCCCACCGTTAGGGCGGGTTAGCTCCTACGAGCAGTACTTC.

This clonotype was seen a handful of times. V is TRBV10-1 and J is TRBJ1-6; tentatively, D is TRBD1 (6 bases). CDR1 and CDR2 from the germline V gene are WNHNN and SYGVQD (reference sequence). The V gene lost 7 bases and the J gene lost 5 bases, with 9 bases spanning the gap. CDR3 length: 13 amino acids. The CDR3 sequence is CASTDSNNSPLHF. CDR3 coding DNA: TGCGCCAGCACGGACAGCAATAATTCACCCCTCCACTTT.

The rearrangement uses TRBV19 and TRBJ1-2; 8 nucleotides line up with TRBD1. This CDR3 region has 12 residues. Germline CDR1 is LNHDA and CDR2 is SQIVND (reference sequence). Trimming removed 11 bases from V and 2 bases from J; junction bases left unmatched: 4. The CDR3 nucleotides read TGTGCCGGCCGGACAGGGAACTATGGCTACACCTTC. It yields the protein CAGRTGNYGYTF.

This clonotype showed up many times. The chain carries TRBV11-2 and TRBJ1-2; TRBD1 matches at 8 bases. With V trimmed by 3 bases and J by 0 bases, 0 bases remained unmatched. Germline CDR1 SGHAT, CDR2 FQNNGV. This CDR3 has 14 amino acids. The CDR3 nucleotides are TGTGCCAGCAGCTTGGACAGGGCTAACTATGGCTACACCTTC. The encoded protein is CASSLDRANYGYTF.

Concerning this clonotype: One base away lies a much larger clone, so this may be a sequencing read error. J is TRBJ2-1 and V is TRBV14, with 8 positions matching TRBD2. CDR1 is SGHDN and CDR2 is FVKESK in the germline V gene. V shed 1 base, J shed 10 bases, and the junction held 9 bases outside the gene matches. CDR3 length: 15 residues. This chain's CDR3 is CASSQVPGGPYEQFF. The CDR3 coding sequence is TGTGCCAGCAGCCAAGTCCCGGGGGGGCCTTACGAGCAGTTCTTC.

This clonotype was observed many times. The CDR3 nucleotides read TGTGCCAGCAGTGCGGACGGAGCAGCAAATCAGCCCCAGCATTTT. It codes for CASSADGAANQPQHF. The chain has TRBV2 and TRBJ1-5; D remains ambiguous. Germline V gene sequence: CDR1 SNHLY, CDR2 FYNNEI. This CDR3 has 15 residues. Trimming cost V 4 bases and J 4 bases, with 14 bases left between them.

This clonotype was counted ten times or more. CDR3 sequence: CASSSGVGSAYNSPLHF. CDR3 nucleotides: TGTGCCAGCAGTTCAGGGGTCGGGTCAGCCTATAATTCACCCCTCCACTTT. The chain joins TRBV7-9 to TRBJ1-6; perhaps TRBD1 as D (6 bases). The CDR3 totals 17 residues. Trimming took 6 bases from V and 2 from J, leaving 17 bases between them. Germline loops: CDR1 SEHNR, CDR2 FQNEAQ (reference sequence).

Many counts were recorded for this clonotype. This rearrangement joins TRBV27 to TRBJ2-3; D may be TRBD1 (6 bases). Trimming pared 8 bases from V and 2 bases from J, leaving 17 bases between. The CDR3 loop spans 15 amino acids. From germline, CDR1 is MNHEY and CDR2 SMNVEV (reference sequence). The CDR3 DNA reads TGTGCCAGCTCTTACGGCAGGGGCACCACAGATACGCAGTATTTT. Translated, it gives CASSYGRGTTDTQYF.

This clonotype was counted ten times or more. The J gene is TRBJ2-7, the V gene TRBV4-2, with 10 positions matching TRBD2. V lost 1 base to trimming and J lost 5 bases; unmatched junction nucleotides: 8. Germline V gives CDR1 LGHNA, CDR2 YNFKEQ. The CDR3 has 16 residues. The CDR3 DNA reads TGTGCCAGCAGCCAAGCGATTAGCGGGGGGTACCACGAGCAGTACTTC. Its protein is CASSQAISGGYHEQYF.

This clonotype has just a few counts. The chain's CDR3 is CATTGAITDTQYF. The DNA of the CDR3 is TGTGCCACTACGGGTGCAATCACAGATACGCAGTATTTT. The chain links TRBV27 to TRBJ2-3; D is ambiguous. The CDR3 totals 13 residues. Germline CDR1 MNHEY, CDR2 SMNVEV (reference sequence). Trimming took 10 bases from V and 2 from J, leaving 13 bases between them.

About this clonotype itself: This clone may be a read error of a much larger clone one base away. The chain employs TRBV27 and TRBJ2-6; a possible D gene is TRBD1 (5 bases). The CDR3 length is 15 residues. In germline, CDR1 is MNHEY, CDR2 SMNVEV (reference sequence). The CDR3 loop is CASSLRASGANALTF. The DNA for the CDR3 is TGTGCCAGCAGTTTAAGGGCGTCTGGGGCCAACGCCCTGACTTTC.

This clonotype was seen at least ten times. J is TRBJ2-1 and V is TRBV29-1, with TRBD1 matching over 12 bases. CDR3 length: 16 amino acids. CDR1 is SQVTM and CDR2 is ANQGSEA in the germline V gene. V lost 3 bases to trimming and J lost 8 bases; unmatched junction nucleotides: 11. The CDR3 DNA reads TGCAGCGTTGACTCGACTGGGGACAGGGGGCTCCATGAGCAGTTCTTC. The encoded protein is CSVDSTGDRGLHEQFF.

This clonotype came up many times. This sequence joins TRBV27 and TRBJ2-5; possibly TRBD2 for D (5 bases). The germline gives CDR1 MNHEY, CDR2 SMNVEV (reference sequence). The CDR3 covers 13 residues. Trimming removed 5 bases at V and 4 bases at J, with 11 bases between. This chain's CDR3 is CASSLGMGETQYF. The CDR3 nucleotides read TGTGCCAGCAGTCTCGGGATGGGAGAGACCCAGTACTTC.

The chain couples TRBV5-1 to TRBJ1-2; no firm D call. Germline values: CDR1 SGHRS, CDR2 YFSETQ. V lost 0 bases and J 6 bases, leaving 12 bases between the germline ends. This CDR3 has 14 residues. The CDR3 sequence is CASSLEPPEDGYTF. In nucleotides, the CDR3 is TGCGCCAGCAGCTTGGAGCCCCCCGAGGATGGCTACACCTTC. The variable domain in full, completed from reference TRBV5-1 and TRBJ1-2, reads KAGVTQTPRYLIKTRGQQVTLSCSPISGHRSVSWYQQTPGQGLQFLFEYFSETQRNKGNFPGRFSGRQFSNSRSEMNVSTLELGDSALYLCASSLEPPEDGYTFGSGTRLTVV.

This clonotype was counted between two and nine times. At one of its ends the junction is not consistent with the germline gene, which may arise from a read error. V is TRBV5-6 and J is TRBJ1-5, with a weak D call TRBD1 (6 bases). Germline lookup yields CDR1 SGHDT and CDR2 YYEEEE. The CDR3 sequence is 16 residues long. The CDR3 is CASSLRVTGLGQPQHF. The CDR3, as DNA: TGTGCTAGCAGCTTGCGGGTGACAGGACTGGGTCAGCCCCAGCATTTT. Together with reference TRBV5-6 and TRBJ1-5, the CDR3 gives the full variable domain: DAGVTQSPTHLIKTRGQQVTLRCSPKSGHDTVSWYQQALGQGPQFIFQYYEEEERQRGNFPDRFSGHQFPNYSSELNVNALLLGDSALYLCASSLRVTGLGQPQHFGDGTRLSIL.

This clonotype has ten or more counts. This chain joins TRBV7-9 and TRBJ1-5, with D perhaps matching TRBD1 (5 bases). Germline loops: CDR1 SEHNR, CDR2 FQNEAQ (reference sequence). The V end lost 4 bases, the J end lost 1 base, and 11 bases lay between the germline ends. CDR3 length: 15 residues. This CDR3 is CASSSTVSSNQPQHF. The DNA of the CDR3 is TGTGCCAGCAGCTCGACAGTTTCCAGCAATCAGCCCCAGCATTTT.

This clonotype has only a few counts. This chain joins TRBV10-3 and TRBJ1-4, with D possibly being TRBD1 (5 bases). V lost 3 bases and J 7 bases, leaving 21 bases between the germline ends. The germline V gene encodes CDR1 ENHRY and CDR2 SYGVKD. The CDR3 runs to 17 residues. The CDR3 DNA reads TGTGCCATCAGTGATTCGGGGCCTAGAGGGTTGGGTGAAAAACTGTTTTTT. Residues: CAISDSGPRGLGEKLFF.